The following is a T cell receptor (beta chain) sequence with its context. Sequencing used immunoSEQ multiplex PCR; TCRdb keeps in-frame clones, though not all of them. The data contain tens of thousands of clones, about 94% of them singletons. The source of the sample is a study of T cell changes during pregnancy in multiple sclerosis. Germline CDR1 MNHNY, CDR2 SVGAGI (reference sequence). There are 15 residues in the CDR3. The V gene end was trimmed by 2 bases and the J gene end by 5 bases; junction bases not matched to a gene: 3. The chain combines TRBV6-6 with TRBJ1-2; 12 bases are a match to TRBD1. This receptor was identified in a female donor in good health, enrolled as a control in a pregnancy study. The sequenced sample was peripheral blood, obtained in the third trimester of pregnancy. CDR3 DNA: TGTGCCAGCAGTTACCGGGACAGGGGGCTATATGGCTACACCTTC. Residues: CASSYRDRGLYGYTF.